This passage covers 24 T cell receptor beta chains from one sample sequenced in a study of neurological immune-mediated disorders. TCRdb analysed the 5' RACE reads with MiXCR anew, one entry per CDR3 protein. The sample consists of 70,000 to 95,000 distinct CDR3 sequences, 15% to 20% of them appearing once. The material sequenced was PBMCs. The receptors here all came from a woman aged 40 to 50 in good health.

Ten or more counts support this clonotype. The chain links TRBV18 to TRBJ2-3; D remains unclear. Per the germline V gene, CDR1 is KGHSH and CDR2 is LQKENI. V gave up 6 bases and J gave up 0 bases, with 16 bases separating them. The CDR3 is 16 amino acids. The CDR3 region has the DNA TGTGCCAGCTCGCCCCTTTCGGCAACTAGCACAGATACGCAGTATTTT. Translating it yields CASSPLSATSTDTQYF.

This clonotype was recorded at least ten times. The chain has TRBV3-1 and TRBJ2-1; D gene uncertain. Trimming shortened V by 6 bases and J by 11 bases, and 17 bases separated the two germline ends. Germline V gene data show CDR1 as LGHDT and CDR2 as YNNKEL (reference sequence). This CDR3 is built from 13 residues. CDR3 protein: CASSPMGRPQQFF. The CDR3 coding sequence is TGTGCCAGCAGTCCAATGGGTCGGCCGCAGCAGTTCTTC.

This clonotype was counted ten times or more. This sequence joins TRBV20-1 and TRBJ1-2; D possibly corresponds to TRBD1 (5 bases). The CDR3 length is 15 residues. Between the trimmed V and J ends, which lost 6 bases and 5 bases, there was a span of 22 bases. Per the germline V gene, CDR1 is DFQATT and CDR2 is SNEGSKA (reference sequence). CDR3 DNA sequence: TGCAGTGCCCCGAGGAGAGGGGTTGGAGATTATGGCTACACCTTC. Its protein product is CSAPRRGVGDYGYTF.

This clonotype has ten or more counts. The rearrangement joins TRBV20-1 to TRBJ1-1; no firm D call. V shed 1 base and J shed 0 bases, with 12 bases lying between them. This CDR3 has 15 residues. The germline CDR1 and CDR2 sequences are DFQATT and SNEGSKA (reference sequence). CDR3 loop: CSARGRARLNTEAFF. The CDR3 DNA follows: TGCAGTGCTAGAGGGAGGGCCCGACTGAACACTGAAGCTTTCTTT.

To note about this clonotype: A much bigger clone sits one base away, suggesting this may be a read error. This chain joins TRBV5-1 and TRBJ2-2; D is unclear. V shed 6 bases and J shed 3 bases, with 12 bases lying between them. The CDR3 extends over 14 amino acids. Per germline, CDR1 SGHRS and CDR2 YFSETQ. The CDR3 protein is CASTERADTGELFF. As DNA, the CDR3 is TGCGCCAGCACGGAAAGGGCTGACACCGGGGAGCTGTTTTTT. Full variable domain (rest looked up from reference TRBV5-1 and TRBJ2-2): KAGVTQTPRYLIKTRGQQVTLSCSPISGHRSVSWYQQTPGQGLQFLFEYFSETQRNKGNFPGRFSGRQFSNSRSEMNVSTLELGDSALYLCASTERADTGELFFGEGSRLTVL.

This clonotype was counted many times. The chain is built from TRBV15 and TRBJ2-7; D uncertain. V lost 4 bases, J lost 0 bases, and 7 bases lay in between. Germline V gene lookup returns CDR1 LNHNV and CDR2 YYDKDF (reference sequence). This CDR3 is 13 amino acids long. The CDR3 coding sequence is TGTGCCACCAGCACGAGAGGCTCCTACGAGCAGTACTTC. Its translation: CATSTRGSYEQYF. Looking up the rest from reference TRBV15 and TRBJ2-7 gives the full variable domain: DAMVIQNPRYQVTQFGKPVTLSCSQTLNHNVMYWYQQKSSQAPKLLFHYYDKDFNNEADTPDNFQSRRPNTSFCFLDIRSPGLGDTAMYLCATSTRGSYEQYFGPGTRLTVT.

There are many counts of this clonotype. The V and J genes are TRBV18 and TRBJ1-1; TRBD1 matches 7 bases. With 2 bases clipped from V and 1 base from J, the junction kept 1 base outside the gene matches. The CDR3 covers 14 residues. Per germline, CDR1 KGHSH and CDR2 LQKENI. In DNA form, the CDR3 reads TGTGCCAGCTCACCAGGGACAGCGAACACTGAAGCTTTCTTT. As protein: CASSPGTANTEAFF.

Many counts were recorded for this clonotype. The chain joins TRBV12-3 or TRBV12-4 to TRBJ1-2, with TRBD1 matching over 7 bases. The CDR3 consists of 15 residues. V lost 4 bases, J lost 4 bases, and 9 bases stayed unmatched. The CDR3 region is CASSSTGTESYGYTF. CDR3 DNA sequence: TGTGCCAGCAGTTCTACCGGGACAGAATCCTATGGCTACACCTTC.

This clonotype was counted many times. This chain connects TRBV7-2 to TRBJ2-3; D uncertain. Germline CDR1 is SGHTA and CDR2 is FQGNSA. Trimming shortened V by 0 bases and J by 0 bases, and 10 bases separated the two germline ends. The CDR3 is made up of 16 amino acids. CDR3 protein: CASSLARIPSTDTQYF. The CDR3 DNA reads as TGTGCCAGCAGCTTAGCCCGCATACCTAGCACAGATACGCAGTATTTT.

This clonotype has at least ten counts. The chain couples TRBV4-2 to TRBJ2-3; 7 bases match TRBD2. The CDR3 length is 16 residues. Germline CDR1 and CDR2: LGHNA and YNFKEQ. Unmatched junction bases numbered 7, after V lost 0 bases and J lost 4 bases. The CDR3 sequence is CASSQDWAGEADTQYF. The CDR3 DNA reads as TGTGCCAGCAGCCAAGATTGGGCGGGGGAGGCAGATACGCAGTATTTT.

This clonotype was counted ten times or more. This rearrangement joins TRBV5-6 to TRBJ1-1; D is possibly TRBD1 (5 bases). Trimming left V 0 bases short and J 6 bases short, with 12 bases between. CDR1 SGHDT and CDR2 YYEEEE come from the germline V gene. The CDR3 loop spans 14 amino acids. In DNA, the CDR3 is TGTGCCAGCAGCTTGGGCAGGGTGTATTCTGAAGCTTTCTTT. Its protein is CASSLGRVYSEAFF.

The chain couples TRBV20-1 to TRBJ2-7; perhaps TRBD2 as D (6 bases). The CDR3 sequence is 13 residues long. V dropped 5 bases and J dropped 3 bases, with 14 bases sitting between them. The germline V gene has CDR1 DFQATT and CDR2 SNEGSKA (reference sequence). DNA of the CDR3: TGCAGTGCTCCATTTAGCGGTAACTACGAGCAGTACTTC. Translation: CSAPFSGNYEQYF.

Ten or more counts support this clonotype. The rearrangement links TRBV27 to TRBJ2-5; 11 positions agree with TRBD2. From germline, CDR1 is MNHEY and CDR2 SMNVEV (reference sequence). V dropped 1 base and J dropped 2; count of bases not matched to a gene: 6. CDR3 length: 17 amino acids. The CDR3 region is CASSLLGGLAVQETQYF. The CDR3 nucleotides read TGTGCCAGCAGTTTATTGGGGGGACTAGCGGTACAAGAGACCCAGTACTTC.

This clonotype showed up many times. The CDR3 nucleotides read TGCGCCAGCAGCTTGAGACGGTGGCTGGGAGGTAGAGAGACCCAGTACTTC. It yields the protein CASSLRRWLGGRETQYF. This rearrangement joins TRBV5-1 to TRBJ2-5; D perhaps matches TRBD2 (6 bases). Germline V CDR1 and CDR2: SGHRS, YFSETQ. CDR3 length: 17 residues. Deletions cut 1 base from V and 4 bases from J, with 20 bases between.

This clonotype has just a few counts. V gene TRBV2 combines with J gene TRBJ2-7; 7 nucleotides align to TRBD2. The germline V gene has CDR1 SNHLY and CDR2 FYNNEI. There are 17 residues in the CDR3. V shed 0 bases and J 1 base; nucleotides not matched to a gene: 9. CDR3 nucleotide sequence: TGTGCCAGCAGTGAAGCTTGGGGTTGGGGGGGTTCCTACGAGCAGTACGTC. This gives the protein CASSEAWGWGGSYEQYV.

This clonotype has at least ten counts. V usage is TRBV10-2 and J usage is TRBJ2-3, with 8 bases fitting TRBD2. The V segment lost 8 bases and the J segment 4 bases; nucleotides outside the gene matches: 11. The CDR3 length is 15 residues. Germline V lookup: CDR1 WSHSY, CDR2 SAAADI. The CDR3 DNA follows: TGCGCCAGCTCCCGGGGGGGGGGATCGGCAGATACGCAGTATTTT. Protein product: CASSRGGGSADTQYF.

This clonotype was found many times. The CDR3 reads CASSSGGGNQPQHF. The CDR3 DNA reads as TGCGCCAGCAGCTCGGGGGGTGGCAATCAGCCCCAGCATTTT. J is TRBJ1-5 and V is TRBV5-1, with D tentatively TRBD1 (5 bases). From germline, CDR1 is SGHRS and CDR2 YFSETQ. Trimming removed 3 bases from V and 2 bases from J, with 9 bases in between. The CDR3 consists of 14 residues.

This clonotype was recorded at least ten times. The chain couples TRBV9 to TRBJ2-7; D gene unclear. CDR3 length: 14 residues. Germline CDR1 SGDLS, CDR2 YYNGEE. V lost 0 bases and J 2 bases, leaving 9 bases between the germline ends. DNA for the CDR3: TGTGCCAGCAGCGTAGTTGGTTCGACCTACGAGCAGTACTTC. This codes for CASSVVGSTYEQYF.

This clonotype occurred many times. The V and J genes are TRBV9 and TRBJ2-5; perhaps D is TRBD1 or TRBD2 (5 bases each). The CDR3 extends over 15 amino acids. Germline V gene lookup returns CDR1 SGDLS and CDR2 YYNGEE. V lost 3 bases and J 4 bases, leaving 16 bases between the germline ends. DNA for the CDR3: TGTGCCAGCAGCGAGGGGACCGGCCGTCGAGAGACCCAGTACTTC. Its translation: CASSEGTGRRETQYF.

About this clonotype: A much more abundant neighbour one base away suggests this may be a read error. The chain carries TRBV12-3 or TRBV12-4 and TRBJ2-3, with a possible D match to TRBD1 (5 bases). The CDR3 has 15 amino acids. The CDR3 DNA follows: TGTGCCAACAGTTTAGTTGGACACAGCACAGATACGCAGTATTTT. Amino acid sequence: CANSLVGHSTDTQYF.

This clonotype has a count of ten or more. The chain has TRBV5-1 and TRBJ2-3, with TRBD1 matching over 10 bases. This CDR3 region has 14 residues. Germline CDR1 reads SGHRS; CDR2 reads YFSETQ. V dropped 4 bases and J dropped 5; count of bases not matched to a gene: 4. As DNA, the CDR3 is TGCGCCAGCAGCACCGGACAGGGGGGAGATACGCAGTATTTT. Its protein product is CASSTGQGGDTQYF. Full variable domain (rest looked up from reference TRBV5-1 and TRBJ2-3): KAGVTQTPRYLIKTRGQQVTLSCSPISGHRSVSWYQQTPGQGLQFLFEYFSETQRNKGNFPGRFSGRQFSNSRSEMNVSTLELGDSALYLCASSTGQGGDTQYFGPGTRLTVL.

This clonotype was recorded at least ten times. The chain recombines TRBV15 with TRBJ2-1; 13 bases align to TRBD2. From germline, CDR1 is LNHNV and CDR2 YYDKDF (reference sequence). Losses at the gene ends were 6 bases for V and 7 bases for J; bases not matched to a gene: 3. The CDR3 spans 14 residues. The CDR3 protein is CATRGTSGNNEQFF. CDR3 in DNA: TGTGCCACCAGAGGGACTAGCGGGAATAATGAGCAGTTCTTC.

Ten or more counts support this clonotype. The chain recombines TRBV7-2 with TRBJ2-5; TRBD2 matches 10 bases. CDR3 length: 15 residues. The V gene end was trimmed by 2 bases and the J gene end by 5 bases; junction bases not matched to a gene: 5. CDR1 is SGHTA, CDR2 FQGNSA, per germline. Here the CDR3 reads CASSLSSGGRETQYF. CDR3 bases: TGTGCCAGCAGCTTATCTAGCGGGGGACGGGAGACCCAGTACTTC. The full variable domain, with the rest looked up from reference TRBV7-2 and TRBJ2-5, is GAGVSQSPSNKVTEKGKDVELRCDPISGHTALYWYRQSLGQGLEFLIYFQGNSAPDKSGLPSDRFSAERTGGSVSTLTIQRTQQEDSAVYLCASSLSSGGRETQYFGPGTRLLVL.

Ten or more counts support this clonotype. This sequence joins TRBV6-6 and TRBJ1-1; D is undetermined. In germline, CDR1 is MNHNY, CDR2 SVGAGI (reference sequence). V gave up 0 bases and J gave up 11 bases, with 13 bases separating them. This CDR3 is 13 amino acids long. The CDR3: CASSYSSALTAFF. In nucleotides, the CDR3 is TGTGCCAGCAGTTACTCGTCGGCATTGACCGCTTTCTTT.